This T cell receptor beta chain emerged from a study of T cell clonotyping in hematopoietic cell transplantation. Per germline, CDR1 MDHEN and CDR2 SYDVKM. CDR3 length equals 13 residues. Trimming shortened V by 5 bases and J by 0 bases, and 7 bases separated the two germline ends. This clone turned up a few times. Measured with immunoSEQ multiplex PCR; TCRdb has only the in-frame clones, and not every one. The sample contains about 19,000 clones, more than 60% of which appear only once. The chain links TRBV28 to TRBJ1-1, with D perhaps TRBD1 (6 bases). The source material was peripheral blood mononuclear cells. This clonotype originated in a man aged 60-69 years in good health. Some clones in this sample may be carry-over from other donors' samples. CDR3 protein: CASSRQVNTEAFF. CDR3 coding DNA: TGTGCCAGCAGTCGACAGGTGAACACTGAAGCTTTCTTT. Full variable domain (missing parts from reference TRBV28 and TRBJ1-1): DVKVTQSSRYLVKRTGEKVFLECVQDMDHENMFWYRQDPGLGLRLIYFSYDVKMKEKGDIPEGYSVSREKKERFSLILESASTNQTSMYLCASSRQVNTEAFFGQGTRLTVV.